This is a list of T cell receptor beta chains from one sample in a study of T cell responses to AZD1222 COVID-19 vaccine. The method was immunoSEQ multiplex PCR; TCRdb's version includes in-frame clones alone and lacks a portion of them. The sample table includes about 140,000 clones. Sequences were obtained from peripheral blood. These receptors were obtained from an adult in good health. Both conserved end residues are part of each CDR3. Each record gives: CDR3 length, J gene, V gene, D gene, CDR3 DNA, CDR3 protein. The D gene is left open where the match is weak.

>16|TRBJ1-1|TRBV3-1/TRBV3-2|-
TGTGCCAGCAGCCAAGCTATAGGACAACCGAACACTGAAGCTTTCTTT
CASSQAIGQPNTEAFF
>13|TRBJ1-1|TRBV10-3|-
TGTGCCATCAGTGCGGGCACACCTCCTGAAGCTTTCTTT
CAISAGTPPEAFF
>13|TRBJ1-2|TRBV21-1|-
TGTGCCAGCAGCACCCCGGGACGCGGGGGCTACACCTTC
CASSTPGRGGYTF
>18|TRBJ2-3|TRBV6-1|TRBD2
TGTGCCAGCAGTGGGGACTGGACTAGCGGGGGGAGCACAGATACGCAGTATTTT
CASSGDWTSGGSTDTQYF
>11|TRBJ1-1|TRBV29-1|-
TGCAGCGTTGCGTTTCAGGGGGAAGCTTTCTTT
CSVAFQGEAFF
>14|TRBJ2-5|TRBV9|-
TGTGCCAGCAGCGTACACCAGGGGGGTGAGACCCAGTACTTC
CASSVHQGGETQYF
>14|TRBJ1-2|TRBV19|-
TGTGCCAGTAGTGCCGTGACTCTTAACTATGGCTACACCTTC
CASSAVTLNYGYTF
>14|TRBJ1-1|TRBV5-1|-
TGCGCCAGCAGCGTCGACGGAATGAACACTGAAGCTTTCTTT
CASSVDGMNTEAFF
>13|TRBJ1-5|TRBV27|-
TGTGCCAGCAGTTCTGGGCTTTACCAGCCCCAGCATTTT
CASSSGLYQPQHF
>17|TRBJ1-2|TRBV5-1|TRBD1
TGCGCCAGCAGCCTGACCACGGGACAGTTAAAAGGTTGGGGCTACACCTTC
CASSLTTGQLKGWGYTF
>13|TRBJ1-1|TRBV19|-
TGTGCCAGCGCCGGGGGCCCGAACACTGAAGCTTTCTTT
CASAGGPNTEAFF
>16|TRBJ1-4|TRBV7-2|-
TGTGCCAGCAGCTTGCGGCCATCCGGTTCTAATGAAAAACTGTTTTTT
CASSLRPSGSNEKLFF
>13|TRBJ1-3|TRBV2|-
TGTGCCAGCAGTGAAGGCACTGGAAACACCATATATTTT
CASSEGTGNTIYF
>13|TRBJ2-1|TRBV19|-
TGTGCCAGTAGTATTGGGGGCTACAATGAGCAGTTCTTC
CASSIGGYNEQFF
>17|TRBJ2-2|TRBV27|TRBD1
TGTGCCAGCAGCCCATATCCCGGGACAGGTACAACCGGGGAGCTGTTTTTT
CASSPYPGTGTTGELFF
>15|TRBJ2-7|TRBV15|-
TGTGCCACCAGCAGAGCCTCGACTACTTCCTACGAGCAGTACTTC
CATSRASTTSYEQYF
>16|TRBJ1-2|TRBV3-1/TRBV3-2|-
TGTGCCAGCAGCCACGAACCGGGGGGACCCAACTATGGCTACACCTTC
CASSHEPGGPNYGYTF
>15|TRBJ2-4|TRBV28|-
TGTGCCAGCAGGCCTGGGGGGGCAGGGGAAAACATTCAGTACTTC
CASRPGGAGENIQYF
>15|TRBJ1-2|TRBV25-1|TRBD1
TGTGCCAGCAGTGAAGGACAGGGGGCAGTCTATGGCTACACCTTC
CASSEGQGAVYGYTF
>16|TRBJ1-2|TRBV5-1|-
TGCGCCAGCAGCTTGGCTCCCCATACGCCTAACTATGGCTACACCTTC
CASSLAPHTPNYGYTF